This is a list of T cell receptor beta chains from one sample in a study of beta chain features in type 1 diabetes. Repertoires were generated with immunoSEQ multiplex PCR, while TCRdb's copy carries only in-frame clones and drops some. The table has a few hundred thousand clones, approximately 10% seen once. What was sequenced was naive CD4+ T cells from blood. These receptors were obtained from a man aged 25 to 45 with type 1 diabetes. Both conserved end residues are part of each CDR3. Each record gives: D gene, V gene, J gene, CDR3 protein. D genes are given only for firm matches.

D gene: NA; V gene: TRBV29-1; J gene: TRBJ1-4; CDR3 protein: CSAWGQDEKLFF
D gene: TRBD1; V gene: TRBV19; J gene: TRBJ1-5; CDR3 protein: CASTPGQGFRNQPQHF
D gene: NA; V gene: TRBV7-8; J gene: TRBJ2-3; CDR3 protein: CASRPPRTLGTDTQYF
D gene: TRBD2; V gene: TRBV14; J gene: TRBJ2-1; CDR3 protein: CASSPGRASEQFF
D gene: NA; V gene: TRBV7-2; J gene: TRBJ1-6; CDR3 protein: CASSLGPGIVSPLHF
D gene: TRBD2; V gene: TRBV30; J gene: TRBJ2-5; CDR3 protein: CAWARGTSGGWETQYF
D gene: NA; V gene: TRBV7-2; J gene: TRBJ2-3; CDR3 protein: CASKWTGADTQYF
D gene: TRBD2; V gene: TRBV5-4; J gene: TRBJ2-5; CDR3 protein: CASRAAGGKETQYF
D gene: NA; V gene: TRBV11-1; J gene: TRBJ1-1; CDR3 protein: CASSWALNTEAFF
D gene: NA; V gene: TRBV4-2; J gene: TRBJ1-1; CDR3 protein: CASSHAGQGGLAFF
D gene: NA; V gene: TRBV11-2; J gene: TRBJ2-3; CDR3 protein: CASSLRMDSLSSTDTQYF
D gene: TRBD1; V gene: TRBV5-1; J gene: TRBJ2-7; CDR3 protein: CASSAYSDRQYEQYF
D gene: TRBD2; V gene: TRBV5-4; J gene: TRBJ2-7; CDR3 protein: CASSSPGLAGRSSYEQYF
D gene: NA; V gene: TRBV7-9; J gene: TRBJ1-1; CDR3 protein: CASSLGGPNTEAFF
D gene: NA; V gene: TRBV20-1; J gene: TRBJ1-1; CDR3 protein: CSASGQTEAFF
D gene: TRBD2; V gene: TRBV5-1; J gene: TRBJ2-1; CDR3 protein: CASSLLAGANYNEQFF
D gene: NA; V gene: TRBV28; J gene: TRBJ1-2; CDR3 protein: CASSLWAAAHGYTF
D gene: TRBD1; V gene: TRBV12-5; J gene: TRBJ1-1; CDR3 protein: CASGLGQGRAFF
D gene: TRBD1; V gene: TRBV4-1; J gene: TRBJ2-5; CDR3 protein: CASSLPKGQHQETQYF
D gene: NA; V gene: TRBV21-1; J gene: TRBJ2-7; CDR3 protein: CASKTSGVEQYF
D gene: TRBD2; V gene: TRBV28; J gene: TRBJ2-6; CDR3 protein: CASSSVAGTAGANVLTF
D gene: NA; V gene: TRBV30; J gene: TRBJ2-7; CDR3 protein: CAWTRGGQWGF
D gene: NA; V gene: TRBV2; J gene: TRBJ1-5; CDR3 protein: CASSETGRLGNQPQHF
D gene: NA; V gene: TRBV23-1; J gene: TRBJ2-5; CDR3 protein: CASSQLQGSGTQYF
D gene: TRBD2; V gene: TRBV15; J gene: TRBJ2-3; CDR3 protein: CATRGGLAVSTDTQYF
D gene: NA; V gene: TRBV6-5; J gene: TRBJ1-6; CDR3 protein: CASSYSSSSYNSPLHF
D gene: NA; V gene: TRBV19; J gene: TRBJ1-2; CDR3 protein: CASSEVNYGYTF
D gene: NA; V gene: TRBV29-1; J gene: TRBJ1-2; CDR3 protein: CSVAETATYGYTF
D gene: NA; V gene: TRBV9; J gene: TRBJ2-5; CDR3 protein: CASSVGPQGDQETQYF
D gene: NA; V gene: TRBV5-6; J gene: TRBJ1-1; CDR3 protein: CASSLGTGWENTEAFF
D gene: NA; V gene: TRBV4-1; J gene: TRBJ1-1; CDR3 protein: CASSQVGRGNTEAFF
D gene: NA; V gene: TRBV6-1; J gene: TRBJ2-3; CDR3 protein: CAISDSSTDTQYF
D gene: NA; V gene: TRBV2; J gene: TRBJ2-1; CDR3 protein: CASSSVSEQFF
D gene: NA; V gene: TRBV28; J gene: TRBJ1-5; CDR3 protein: CASSGGGAQPQHF
D gene: TRBD1; V gene: TRBV15; J gene: TRBJ1-4; CDR3 protein: CATSRGTGVGEKLFF
D gene: NA; V gene: TRBV28; J gene: TRBJ2-1; CDR3 protein: CASSLPMGGVNEQFF
D gene: NA; V gene: TRBV18; J gene: TRBJ1-2; CDR3 protein: CASSPRQESYGYTF
D gene: TRBD2; V gene: TRBV28; J gene: TRBJ2-3; CDR3 protein: CASSLRGGLPLTDTQYF
D gene: TRBD1; V gene: TRBV7-9; J gene: TRBJ1-6; CDR3 protein: CASSFGTGGSPLHF
D gene: TRBD1; V gene: TRBV6-1; J gene: TRBJ1-2; CDR3 protein: CASSDRTGGDYTF
D gene: NA; V gene: TRBV5-1; J gene: TRBJ1-1; CDR3 protein: CASSPTYTTGSNTEAFF
D gene: NA; V gene: TRBV29-1; J gene: TRBJ1-1; CDR3 protein: CSVARSNTEAFF
D gene: TRBD1; V gene: TRBV5-4; J gene: TRBJ2-1; CDR3 protein: CASSLVRGHSSYNEQFF
D gene: NA; V gene: TRBV5-1; J gene: TRBJ2-2; CDR3 protein: CASSSSGTRNTGELFF
D gene: TRBD2; V gene: TRBV7-8; J gene: TRBJ2-7; CDR3 protein: CASSLGRLAGAHEQYF
D gene: NA; V gene: TRBV13; J gene: TRBJ2-6; CDR3 protein: CATRVATGANVLTF
D gene: NA; V gene: TRBV29-1; J gene: TRBJ1-2; CDR3 protein: CSVEGYRESIYGYTF
D gene: TRBD1; V gene: TRBV6-6; J gene: TRBJ1-1; CDR3 protein: CASSYRGRGNTEAFF
D gene: NA; V gene: TRBV11-3; J gene: TRBJ2-1; CDR3 protein: CASSSSGMQGYNEQFF
D gene: TRBD2; V gene: TRBV7-8; J gene: TRBJ2-1; CDR3 protein: CASSHRLAREQFF
D gene: TRBD1; V gene: TRBV4-3; J gene: TRBJ2-2; CDR3 protein: CASSQETGGPGELFF
D gene: TRBD1; V gene: TRBV6-4; J gene: TRBJ2-6; CDR3 protein: CASSRDRYPGANVLTF
D gene: NA; V gene: TRBV7-2; J gene: TRBJ1-4; CDR3 protein: CASSPFGTLKLFF
D gene: TRBD2; V gene: TRBV19; J gene: TRBJ2-1; CDR3 protein: CASSPQGGGAYNEQFF
D gene: NA; V gene: TRBV6-5; J gene: TRBJ1-1; CDR3 protein: CASSYRGGTEAFF